This TCR beta chain appears in the sequencing data of a study of beta chain features in type 1 diabetes. V was shortened by 0 bases and J by 7 bases, with 14 bases between the two germline ends. Germline V gene sequence: CDR1 SGHRS, CDR2 YFSETQ. The length of the CDR3 is 14 residues. Regarding the study as a whole: Sequencing the cDNA could make cells with high TCR expression show up more than they should. A moderate, significant TCRB CDR3 shortening appeared in type 1 diabetes across four CD4+ subsets.

The investigators reverse transcribed all of the isolated RNA, so they sequenced expressed TCRB transcripts. This table comes from immunoSEQ multiplex PCR, and its TCRdb copy is limited to in-frame clones, with some not included. Of roughly 260,000 clones in the sample, approximately 10% were seen once. Purity (above 95%) was reached by all sorted populations. For this clone: The antigen is not known.

J is TRBJ2-7 and V is TRBV5-1, with D perhaps TRBD2 (6 bases). Sequenced: naive CD4+ T cells from blood. This receptor was identified in a man aged 25 to 40 with type 1 diabetes. The CDR3: CASSLGQAGGEQYF. The CDR3 nucleotides read TGCGCCAGCAGCTTGGGGCAGGCCGGAGGGGAGCAGTACTTC.